This T cell receptor (beta chain) was documented in a study of OX40 agonist ivuxolimab in advanced cancers. CDR1 is MNHNY and CDR2 is SVGAGI in the germline V gene (reference sequence). CDR3 length: 15 amino acids. V dropped 6 bases and J dropped 9; count of bases not matched to a gene: 7. Whole-study results and caveats: Clonal expansion was seen in CD4+ and CD8+ blood T cells by week 6 at 0.1 to 3.0 mg/kg.

This clone was detected only a few times. Its antigen is undetermined. The assay was immunoSEQ multiplex PCR, and TCRdb's table has in-frame clones only and misses some. The sample contains 63,000 or so clones, about four fifths of which appear only once. This material consisted of CD4+ or CD8+ T cells sorted from blood, taken in a trial of the OX40 agonist ivuxolimab. The TCR was taken from an adult with an advanced solid tumor such as melanoma, head and neck, liver or kidney cancer. The J gene is TRBJ2-1, the V gene TRBV6-6; 14 nucleotides agree with TRBD2. CDR3 sequence reads: CASSQGLAGVSEQFF. CDR3 in DNA: TGTGCCAGCAGCCAGGGACTAGCGGGAGTATCTGAGCAGTTCTTC.